Shown below are 32 T cell receptor beta chains from a single sample sequenced in a study of T cell responses to AZD1222 COVID-19 vaccine. Method: immunoSEQ multiplex PCR; TCRdb's copy keeps in-frame clones and lacks some. This sample carries around 58,000 clones, about 89% of them seen once, and the ten largest clones take around 13%. The specimen was peripheral blood, collected 28 days after the second AZD1222 dose. Receptor source: an adult who received the AZD1222 COVID-19 vaccine.

This clone is a singleton in its sample. This sequence joins TRBV3-1 (or the pseudogene TRBV3-2) and TRBJ2-7; 10 bases are a match to TRBD1. Per germline, CDR1 LGHDT and CDR2 YNNKEL (reference sequence). The CDR3 has 14 residues. V was clipped by 4 bases and J by 5 bases; unmatched bases: 5. The CDR3 DNA sequence: TGTGCCAGCAGCCCGGGACAGGGGTGGGACGAGCAGTACTTC. As protein: CASSPGQGWDEQYF.

The CDR3 loop is CASSWTSGSTDTQYF. In DNA, the CDR3 is TGTGCCAGCAGCTGGACTAGCGGTAGCACAGATACGCAGTATTTT. The V and J genes are TRBV7-9 and TRBJ2-3; 10 bases are a match to TRBD2. Germline V gives CDR1 SEHNR, CDR2 FQNEAQ (reference sequence). The CDR3 length is 15 residues. Losses at the gene ends were 4 bases for V and 0 bases for J; bases not matched to a gene: 1.

This sequence joins TRBV18 and TRBJ2-5; the D is unclear. The germline CDR1 and CDR2 sequences are KGHSH and LQKENI. Between the trimmed V and J ends, which lost 5 bases and 3 bases, there was a span of 7 bases. The CDR3 has 12 amino acids. The CDR3: CASSRLKETQYF. The CDR3 DNA follows: TGTGCCAGCTCAAGACTGAAAGAGACCCAGTACTTC.

The chain recombines TRBV30 with TRBJ1-2; 7 nucleotides align to TRBD1. The CDR3 is made up of 13 amino acids. V was clipped by 0 bases and J by 7 bases; unmatched bases: 5. Germline V gene sequence: CDR1 GTSNPN, CDR2 SVGIG (reference sequence). The CDR3 region has the DNA TGTGCCTGGAGTGTACTTGGGACAGCTGGCTACACCTTC. It specifies CAWSVLGTAGYTF. Supplemented by reference TRBV30 and TRBJ1-2, the full variable domain reads SQTIHQWPATLVQPVGSPLSLECTVEGTSNPNLYWYRQAAGRGLQLLFYSVGIGQISSEVPQNLSASRPQDRQFILSSKKLLLSDSGFYLCAWSVLGTAGYTFGSGTRLTVV.

This chain links TRBV6-2 or TRBV6-3 with TRBJ1-2; TRBD1 matches 9 bases. The junction had 6 bases not matched to a gene; V was cut back by 3 bases and J by 4 bases. The length of the CDR3 is 15 residues. Germline CDR1 MNHEY, CDR2 SVGEGT. This CDR3 is CASSYFGQGLYGYTF. The CDR3, as DNA: TGTGCCAGCAGTTATTTCGGACAGGGGCTCTATGGCTACACCTTC.

The count of this clone is one. This sequence joins TRBV30 and TRBJ1-5; possible D gene TRBD1, 5 bases. From germline, CDR1 is GTSNPN and CDR2 SVGIG (reference sequence). V shed 0 bases and J shed 7 bases, with 16 bases lying between them. The CDR3 spans 15 residues. In DNA, the CDR3 is TGTGCCTGGAGTGTACCGGGGGTGTTTAAACAGCCCCAGCATTTT. It specifies CAWSVPGVFKQPQHF.

The chain carries TRBV5-1 and TRBJ2-1; 9 bases line up with TRBD2. Trimming removed 5 bases from V and 5 bases from J; junction bases left unmatched: 11. This CDR3 comprises 16 residues. The germline V gene has CDR1 SGHRS and CDR2 YFSETQ. In DNA, the CDR3 is TGCGCCAGCAGTAGGATTAGTAGCGGGAGTGACAATGAGCAGTTCTTC. It codes for CASSRISSGSDNEQFF.

CDR3 residues: CASSEAAGNSPLHF. CDR3 DNA sequence: TGTGCCAGCAGTGAAGCTGCAGGGAACTCACCCCTCCACTTT. The J gene is TRBJ1-6, the V gene TRBV6-1; D possibly corresponds to TRBD1 (5 bases). The germline V gene encodes CDR1 MNHNS and CDR2 SASEGT. Trimming removed 0 bases from V and 10 bases from J, with 10 bases in between. This CDR3 is built from 14 residues.

This chain links TRBV9 with TRBJ2-7; tentatively, D is TRBD1 (5 bases). Germline V gene data show CDR1 as SGDLS and CDR2 as YYNGEE. Trimming removed 0 bases from V and 3 bases from J, with 7 bases in between. The CDR3 is made up of 13 amino acids. Here the CDR3 reads CASSVGQNYEQYF. The CDR3 DNA follows: TGTGCCAGCAGCGTAGGACAGAACTACGAGCAGTACTTC. The full variable domain, rest sourced from reference TRBV9 and TRBJ2-7, is DSGVTQTPKHLITATGQRVTLRCSPRSGDLSVYWYQQSLDQGLQFLIQYYNGEERAKGNILERFSAQQFPDLHSELNLSSLELGDSALYFCASSVGQNYEQYFGPGTRLTVT.

The chain is built from TRBV11-3 and TRBJ2-7; 12 nucleotides agree with TRBD1. The germline V gene encodes CDR1 SGHNT and CDR2 YENEEA. The CDR3 is 15 residues long. J was trimmed by 7 bases and V by 4 bases; bases with no gene match: 8. The CDR3 DNA follows: TGTGCCAGCAGCTCCATGGGACAGGGGGCTTGGGAGCAGTACTTC. This gives the protein CASSSMGQGAWEQYF.

V and J are TRBV2 and TRBJ1-2; 9 positions match TRBD1. The J segment lost 2 bases and the V segment lost 5 bases, leaving 3 bases of the junction unmatched. CDR1 is SNHLY and CDR2 is FYNNEI in the germline V gene. This CDR3 comprises 14 residues. Here the CDR3 reads CASSRGTGNYGYTF. CDR3 DNA: TGTGCCAGCAGTCGCGGGACAGGGAACTATGGCTACACCTTC. The variable domain in full, completed from reference TRBV2 and TRBJ1-2, reads EPEVTQTPSHQVTQMGQEVILRCVPISNHLYFYWYRQILGQKVEFLVSFYNNEISEKSEIFDDQFSVERPDGSNFTLKIRSTKLEDSAMYFCASSRGTGNYGYTFGSGTRLTVV.

The J gene is TRBJ1-5, the V gene TRBV23-1; D gene ambiguous. TRBV23-1 is filed as an ORF, its function uncertain. The germline V and J ends were trimmed by 7 bases and 0 bases, with 4 bases remaining between them. The CDR3 totals 12 residues. The CDR3, as DNA: TGCGCCAGCAACAATAGCAATCAGCCCCAGCATTTT. Translating gives CASNNSNQPQHF.

The chain uses TRBV7-2 and TRBJ2-7, with 10 bases aligning to TRBD2. V shed 6 bases, J shed 5 bases, and the junction held 7 bases outside the gene matches. The CDR3 has 14 residues. Germline V lookup: CDR1 SGHTA, CDR2 FQGNSA. The CDR3 coding sequence is TGTGCCAGCAGTCCGGGACTAGCGCTCGACGAGCAGTACTTC. Its protein product is CASSPGLALDEQYF.

This clone appeared a single time. CDR3 sequence reads: CASSTYRVGFQETQYF. CDR3 nucleotide sequence: TGTGCCAGCAGCACTTACAGGGTGGGGTTCCAAGAGACCCAGTACTTC. The chain couples TRBV7-9 to TRBJ2-5, with D possibly TRBD1 on 6 matching bases. This CDR3 is built from 16 residues. CDR1 SEHNR and CDR2 FQNEAQ come from the germline V gene (reference sequence). Trimming left V 5 bases short and J 1 base short, with 17 bases between. Combining the CDR3 with reference TRBV7-9 and TRBJ2-5 gives the whole variable domain DTGVSQNPRHKITKRGQNVTFRCDPISEHNRLYWYRQTLGQGPEFLTYFQNEAQLEKSRLLSDRFSAERPKGSFSTLEIQRTEQGDSAMYLCASSTYRVGFQETQYFGPGTRLLVL.

This rearrangement joins TRBV13 to TRBJ1-1; the D gene is possibly TRBD1 (6 bases). Germline V gene sequence: CDR1 PRHDT, CDR2 FYEKMQ (reference sequence). This CDR3 is 13 amino acids long. V shed 0 bases and J shed 4 bases, with 6 bases lying between them. The CDR3, as DNA: TGTGCCAGCAGCTTAGGAGGGGGCACTGAAGCTTTCTTT. Translating gives CASSLGGGTEAFF.

The rearrangement links TRBV29-1 to TRBJ2-3; no clear D. The CDR3 sequence is 13 residues long. Germline loops: CDR1 SQVTM, CDR2 ANQGSEA. V shed 0 bases and J shed 0 bases, with 4 bases lying between them. The CDR3 coding sequence is TGCAGCGTTGAAGAGGGGAGCACAGATACGCAGTATTTT. Its translation is CSVEEGSTDTQYF.

This clone was detected once. J is TRBJ1-1 and V is TRBV7-2, with D possibly matching TRBD1 (6 bases). Per germline, CDR1 SGHTA and CDR2 FQGNSA. The CDR3 sequence is 13 residues long. The ends were cut back, 4 bases at V and 3 bases at J, with 9 bases in the middle. The CDR3 loop reads CASSSSGDTEAFF. DNA for the CDR3: TGTGCCAGCAGCTCCTCAGGGGACACTGAAGCTTTCTTT.

The rearrangement links TRBV3-1 (or the pseudogene TRBV3-2) to TRBJ2-3, with a tentative D call TRBD2 (6 bases). CDR1 and CDR2 (germline): LGHDT, YNNKEL (reference sequence). The ends were cut back, 4 bases at V and 4 bases at J, with 12 bases in the middle. CDR3 length equals 14 residues. CDR3 sequence (DNA): TGTGCCAGCAGCCGAAGAGCGGGTGCAGATACGCAGTATTTT. Translating it yields CASSRRAGADTQYF.

This chain joins TRBV6-2 or TRBV6-3 and TRBJ2-7, with 7 bases fitting TRBD2. V dropped 6 bases and J dropped 2; count of bases not matched to a gene: 10. The germline CDR1 and CDR2 sequences are MNHEY and SVGEGT. The length of the CDR3 is 15 residues. The CDR3 region has the DNA TGTGCCAGCAGCTCCGGGGCTAGCGGCACCTACGAGCAGTACTTC. Translated, it gives CASSSGASGTYEQYF.

V gene TRBV9 combines with J gene TRBJ2-1; 16 bases match TRBD2. The J segment lost 10 bases and the V segment lost 3 bases, leaving 4 bases of the junction unmatched. The CDR3 sequence is 15 residues long. The V gene's germline CDR1 is SGDLS and CDR2 YYNGEE. The CDR3: CASSAGLAGGREQFF. Here the CDR3 DNA reads TGTGCCAGCAGCGCGGGACTAGCGGGAGGGCGGGAGCAGTTCTTC.

V is TRBV30 and J is TRBJ1-6, with 7 positions matching TRBD1. CDR1 is GTSNPN, CDR2 SVGIG, per germline (reference sequence). After removal of 4 bases from V and 7 bases from J, the junction contained 7 bases not matched to a gene. The CDR3 contains 14 residues. CDR3 nucleotides: TGTGCCTGGAACCCGACAGGGTACAATTCACCCCTCCACTTT. Its protein product is CAWNPTGYNSPLHF.

The chain employs TRBV5-1 and TRBJ2-1; weak D call: TRBD1 (6 bases). CDR1 is SGHRS and CDR2 is YFSETQ in the germline V gene. Trimming took 4 bases from V and 7 from J, leaving 12 bases between them. CDR3 length: 13 amino acids. The CDR3 loop reads CASSQTQGNEQFF. As DNA, the CDR3 is TGCGCCAGCAGCCAAACACAGGGAAATGAGCAGTTCTTC.

This sequence joins TRBV4-1 and TRBJ2-3; 10 bases line up with TRBD2. This CDR3 is 16 amino acids long. Germline V gene data show CDR1 as MGHRA and CDR2 as YSYEKL. The V gene end was trimmed by 4 bases and the J gene end by 4 bases; junction bases not matched to a gene: 8. CDR3 sequence (DNA): TGCGCCAGCAGCCCTCACACAAGCGGGAGGGCAGATACGCAGTATTTT. Translating gives CASSPHTSGRADTQYF.

The table lists this clone with a few counts. The CDR3 loop reads CASMTSGHQNIQYF. CDR3 nucleotide sequence: TGTGCCAGCATGACTAGCGGGCACCAAAACATTCAGTACTTC. The rearrangement joins TRBV2 to TRBJ2-4; 10 nucleotides line up with TRBD2. The CDR3 contains 14 residues. V dropped 7 bases and J dropped 5; count of bases not matched to a gene: 5. Per the germline V gene, CDR1 is SNHLY and CDR2 is FYNNEI.

V gene TRBV27 combines with J gene TRBJ1-2; the D gene is possibly TRBD1 (6 bases). The V gene's germline CDR1 is MNHEY and CDR2 SMNVEV (reference sequence). V dropped 5 bases and J dropped 2 bases, with 12 bases sitting between them. The CDR3 is made up of 14 amino acids. CDR3 sequence (DNA): TGTGCCAGCAGTCTTCGGAGGGGGAACTATGGCTACACCTTC. Translated: CASSLRRGNYGYTF.

This chain connects TRBV5-8 to TRBJ2-7, with TRBD1 identical over 9 bases. V lost 3 bases, J lost 2 bases, and 6 bases stayed unmatched. CDR3 length: 15 amino acids. CDR1 SGHTS and CDR2 YDEGEE come from the germline V gene. The CDR3 nucleotides read TGTGCCAGCAGCTCACAGGGGGCGGATACCTACGAGCAGTACTTC. It specifies CASSSQGADTYEQYF.

The chain employs TRBV7-2 and TRBJ2-1; perhaps D is TRBD1 or TRBD2 (5 bases each). The CDR3 is 14 residues long. Trimming removed 2 bases from V and 4 bases from J, with 9 bases in between. The germline V gene has CDR1 SGHTA and CDR2 FQGNSA. This CDR3 is CASSLTGAYNEQFF. The CDR3 region has the DNA TGTGCCAGCAGCTTAACCGGGGCTTACAATGAGCAGTTCTTC.

This rearrangement joins TRBV15 to TRBJ2-5, with 9 bases fitting TRBD1. V shed 5 bases and J 1 base; nucleotides not matched to a gene: 8. Looked up from germline, CDR1 is LNHNV and CDR2 is YYDKDF (reference sequence). The CDR3 has 16 amino acids. This chain's CDR3 is CATSPHRTGAQETQYF. CDR3 coding DNA: TGTGCCACCAGCCCCCATAGGACAGGGGCCCAAGAGACCCAGTACTTC.

V gene TRBV24-1 combines with J gene TRBJ2-1; TRBD2 matches 13 bases. V was clipped by 9 bases and J by 9 bases; unmatched bases: 4. This CDR3 region has 13 residues. CDR1 is KGHDR and CDR2 is SFDVKD in the germline V gene. DNA of the CDR3: TGTGCCACCGGAACTAGCGGGAGGGTTGAGCAGTTCTTC. Its protein is CATGTSGRVEQFF.

V and J are TRBV6-5 and TRBJ2-1; D not resolved. Per the germline V gene, CDR1 is MNHEY and CDR2 is SVGAGI. V gave up 5 bases and J gave up 3 bases, with 5 bases separating them. CDR3 length equals 12 residues. For the CDR3, the DNA is TGTGCCAGCAGTCGGAACTACAATGAGCAGTTCTTC. Translating it yields CASSRNYNEQFF.

The chain joins TRBV19 to TRBJ1-1; the D gene is possibly TRBD1 (6 bases). The CDR3 covers 17 residues. In germline, CDR1 is LNHDA, CDR2 SQIVND (reference sequence). V gave up 7 bases and J gave up 0 bases, with 21 bases separating them. The CDR3 loop reads CASTSPGAGRLNTEAFF. The DNA for the CDR3 is TGTGCCAGTACCTCTCCAGGGGCCGGCAGATTGAACACTGAAGCTTTCTTT.

This chain joins TRBV29-1 and TRBJ1-1; D ambiguous. Germline CDR1 is SQVTM and CDR2 is ANQGSEA. There are 10 residues in the CDR3. V was clipped by 6 bases and J by 6 bases, with 8 bases between them. CDR3 sequence reads: CSVLTSEAFF. The CDR3 DNA follows: TGCAGCGTGTTGACCTCTGAAGCTTTCTTT. Together with reference TRBV29-1 and TRBJ1-1, the CDR3 gives the full variable domain: SAVISQKPSRDICQRGTSLTIQCQVDSQVTMMFWYRQQPGQSLTLIATANQGSEATYESGFVIDKFPISRPNLTFSTLTVSNMSPEDSSIYLCSVLTSEAFFGQGTRLTVV.